This record concerns one T cell receptor (beta chain) sequence. This sample was taken from a study of blood T cell repertoires in COVID-19. In the study overall: Samples representing acute and convalescent COVID-19 were sourced from the United States, Italy and Spain.

In germline, CDR1 is KGHSH, CDR2 LQKENI. V shed 4 bases and J 2 bases; nucleotides not matched to a gene: 4. The CDR3 runs to 14 residues. Authors' analysis steps: Estimation of nucleated cell counts relied on the amplification of reference gene primers. Here immunoSEQ multiplex PCR was the method, and the copy in TCRdb shows in-frame clones only, minus some. D and trimming were read from the DNA, whereas the V and J calls and clone size are those reported in that table. Among 130,000 to 150,000 clones listed, 75% to 90% were seen once. Sample: peripheral blood. This sequence joins TRBV18 and TRBJ2-5, with TRBD1 matching 7 bases. The sequence was collected from an older man who had recovered from COVID-19. DNA of the CDR3: TGTGCCAGCTCACTCCGACAGGGACAAGAGACCCAGTACTTC. Translated, it gives CASSLRQGQETQYF. Full variable domain (outside the CDR3, taken from reference TRBV18 and TRBJ2-5): NAGVMQNPRHLVRRRGQEARLRCSPMKGHSHVYWYRQLPEEGLKFMVYLQKENIIDESGMPKERFSAEFPKEGPSILRIQQVVRGDSAAYFCASSLRQGQETQYFGPGTRLLVL.